The present T cell receptor beta chain was sequenced within a study of cytomegalovirus exposure and HLA in healthy donors. Whole-study results and caveats: The classifier reportedly diagnosed cytomegalovirus status with high sensitivity and specificity. That first-cohort TCR clusters tended to co-occur in the 90 to 150 validation repertoires was found in a later analysis. Some TCR beta chains (around 180 of them) were listed as cytomegalovirus-associated. A few CMV-associated chains were confirmed in vitro to be specific for CMV antigens.

Comments on this clone: Its specificity is unknown.

Some clones are missing from TCRdb's copy, which holds only in-frame ones; the method was immunoSEQ multiplex PCR. The sample holds 250,000 or so clones; 90% are singletons and the top ten take more than 0.35%. The sequenced sample was PBMCs. This clonotype originated in a woman between 18 and 29 years old in good health and CMV-seronegative.

The CDR3 region is CASSELGFMNTEAFF. The CDR3 nucleotides read TGTGCCAGCAGTGAATTGGGCTTCATGAACACTGAAGCTTTCTTT. V and J are TRBV6-1 and TRBJ1-1; unclear D gene. The V gene's germline CDR1 is MNHNS and CDR2 SASEGT. V lost 2 bases to trimming and J lost 0 bases, with 10 bases between them. The CDR3 is 15 residues long.